The rows below give T cell receptor beta chains drawn from one sample of a study of CXCR3-negative and CXCR3-positive naive CD8 T cells. With the 5' RACE reads reprocessed, TCRdb shows one record per CDR3 protein and no DNA. There are 50,000 to 60,000 distinct CDR3 sequences in the sample, with around 0.45% held by the top ten. Sequencing was performed on naive CXCR3- CD8+ T cells from blood. These receptors originate from a human donor in good health. Some clones in this sample may be carry-over from other donors' samples. Each CDR3 is given with its conserved first and last residue. Each record gives: J gene, V gene, CDR3 protein.

>TRBJ2-7|TRBV10-2
CASSESNPGTIYEQYF
>TRBJ2-7|TRBV7-9
CASSQRDSYEQYF
>TRBJ2-6|TRBV7-9
CASSFSLSNVLTF
>TRBJ2-7|TRBV12-3/TRBV12-4
CASNPTGSAYEQYF
>TRBJ2-7|TRBV25-1
CASSEGLPPYYEQYF
>TRBJ2-2|TRBV7-6
CASSLYPHREVTGELFF
>TRBJ2-7|TRBV3-1
CASSIWTSGGAYEQYF
>TRBJ2-1|TRBV12-3/TRBV12-4
CASSLYSGGANEQFF
>TRBJ1-1|TRBV7-9
CASSPQGTGAFF
>TRBJ1-5|TRBV6-9
CASSSFDRYSNQPQHF